The 24 T cell receptor beta chains below all came from one sample that was sequenced in a study of shared clonotypes between healthy human individuals. The assay was immunoSEQ multiplex PCR, and TCRdb's table has in-frame clones only and misses some. The profile shows about 1.5 million clones, 98% of them singletons. Sequencing was done on a sample of naive CD4+ T cells sorted from blood. This sample's subset: CD45RA+ positively selected. The receptor set was obtained from a man aged 25 to 40 in good health.

V and J are TRBV9 and TRBJ2-1; tentatively, D is TRBD1 (5 bases). Germline CDR1 SGDLS, CDR2 YYNGEE. V was clipped by 3 bases and J by 4 bases, with 14 bases between them. The CDR3 runs to 15 residues. In DNA form, the CDR3 reads TGTGCCAGCAGCGCCGCCTTCGACAGTTACAATGAGCAGTTCTTC. The encoded protein is CASSAAFDSYNEQFF.

CDR3 nucleotide sequence: TGTGCCAGCAGCTTGCCCCAAAGGACAGTTAGCACCGGGGAGCTGTTTTTT. Its protein product is CASSLPQRTVSTGELFF. The chain links TRBV28 to TRBJ2-2, with D possibly being TRBD1 (6 bases). This CDR3 has 17 amino acids. Looked up from germline, CDR1 is MDHEN and CDR2 is SYDVKM. V was cut by 6 bases and J by 4 bases, with 21 bases left in between.

This chain links TRBV11-2 with TRBJ1-1; no definite D call. CDR3 length: 14 amino acids. CDR1 is SGHAT, CDR2 FQNNGV, per germline. Trimming took 5 bases from V and 1 from J, leaving 11 bases between them. Here the CDR3 DNA reads TGTGCCAGCAGCCCCGGACCTTGGAACACTGAAGCTTTCTTT. It translates to CASSPGPWNTEAFF.

The V gene is TRBV2, the J gene TRBJ1-2; TRBD1 agrees at 10 bases. The V and J ends lost 4 bases and 7 bases, in that order; junction bases with no gene match: 12. This CDR3 has 16 residues. In germline, CDR1 is SNHLY, CDR2 FYNNEI. The CDR3, as DNA: TGTGCCAGCAGTGCCTTGCTTGGGACAGGGGCGGTTGGCTACACCTTC. Residues: CASSALLGTGAVGYTF. The whole variable domain, remainder taken from reference TRBV2 and TRBJ1-2, is EPEVTQTPSHQVTQMGQEVILRCVPISNHLYFYWYRQILGQKVEFLVSFYNNEISEKSEIFDDQFSVERPDGSNFTLKIRSTKLEDSAMYFCASSALLGTGAVGYTFGSGTRLTVV.

The chain links TRBV5-1 to TRBJ2-7; D possibly uses TRBD1 or TRBD2 (5 bases each). CDR3 size: 15 residues. Trimming shortened V by 1 base and J by 2 bases, and 13 bases separated the two germline ends. Germline CDR1 reads SGHRS; CDR2 reads YFSETQ. The CDR3 sequence: CASSLSGTGTYEQYF. In nucleotides, the CDR3 is TGCGCCAGCAGCTTGTCTGGGACCGGTACCTACGAGCAGTACTTC. Full variable domain (rest looked up from reference TRBV5-1 and TRBJ2-7): KAGVTQTPRYLIKTRGQQVTLSCSPISGHRSVSWYQQTPGQGLQFLFEYFSETQRNKGNFPGRFSGRQFSNSRSEMNVSTLELGDSALYLCASSLSGTGTYEQYFGPGTRLTVT.

This clone has just one count. The V call is TRBV6-5, the J call TRBJ2-3, with no clear D. Trimming took off 8 bases at V and 2 bases at J, with 14 bases between the two ends. The CDR3 has 14 amino acids. The germline V gene encodes CDR1 MNHEY and CDR2 SVGAGI. The CDR3 sequence: CASWWSSPTDTQYF. CDR3 nucleotides: TGTGCCAGCTGGTGGAGCAGTCCCACAGATACGCAGTATTTT.

This chain links TRBV9 with TRBJ2-7; TRBD1 matches at 12 bases. Germline V lookup: CDR1 SGDLS, CDR2 YYNGEE. The CDR3 spans 15 residues. V trimming: 2 bases; J trimming: 8 bases; junction bases outside the gene matches: 8. DNA for the CDR3: TGTGCCAGCAGCGTTAGGGAGGGACAGGGGGCGAAGCAGTACTTC. Translation gives CASSVREGQGAKQYF.

The V and J genes are TRBV5-4 and TRBJ2-2; D might be TRBD1 (5 bases). CDR1 is SGHNT and CDR2 is YYREEE in the germline V gene (reference sequence). This CDR3 has 16 residues. The V end was cut by 4 bases, the J end by 1 base, with 14 bases between. The CDR3 region is CASSTLQALNTGELFF. The CDR3 nucleotides are TGTGCCAGCAGCACGCTACAGGCCCTGAACACCGGGGAGCTGTTTTTT.

The rearrangement uses TRBV19 and TRBJ2-1; D perhaps matches TRBD2 (6 bases). Deletions cut 4 bases from V and 1 base from J, with 14 bases between. Germline CDR1 and CDR2: LNHDA and SQIVND (reference sequence). The CDR3 is made up of 16 amino acids. In DNA form, the CDR3 reads TGTGCCAGTAGTACGGGACTCTTGAATTCCTACAATGAGCAGTTCTTC. It specifies CASSTGLLNSYNEQFF.

The genes are TRBV2 and TRBJ2-5, with D tentatively TRBD2 (6 bases). CDR3 length equals 13 residues. Per the germline V gene, CDR1 is SNHLY and CDR2 is FYNNEI. V was shortened by 1 base and J by 5 bases, with 8 bases between the two germline ends. CDR3 DNA sequence: TGTGCCAGCAGTGAAGGGCTAGCGGAGACCCAGTACTTC. Protein: CASSEGLAETQYF.

V and J are TRBV25-1 and TRBJ2-1, with D hard to call. Germline CDR1 is MGHDK and CDR2 is SYGVNS. Trimming removed 1 base from V and 5 bases from J, with 12 bases in between. The CDR3 runs to 15 residues. CDR3 nucleotides: TGTGCCAGCAGTGAATTTCGGCAGATAAACAATGAGCAGTTCTTC. It encodes CASSEFRQINNEQFF.

This clone was seen a single time. The chain combines TRBV28 with TRBJ1-4; D ambiguous. Per germline, CDR1 MDHEN and CDR2 SYDVKM. CDR3 length equals 14 residues. V was clipped by 3 bases and J by 5 bases, with 10 bases between them. CDR3 residues: CASSFRSYNEKLFF. CDR3 coding DNA: TGTGCCAGCAGTTTTCGCAGTTACAATGAAAAACTGTTTTTT.

This chain joins TRBV5-1 and TRBJ2-1, with D perhaps being TRBD1 or TRBD2 (6 bases each). Deletions cut 2 bases from V and 7 bases from J, with 13 bases between. CDR1 is SGHRS, CDR2 YFSETQ, per germline. CDR3 length: 14 amino acids. The CDR3 DNA is TGCGCCAGCAGCTTTCCGGGGGCTAGTAATGAGCAGTTCTTC. This translates into CASSFPGASNEQFF.

The V call is TRBV15, the J call TRBJ2-5, with 11 bases lining up with TRBD2. The CDR3 has 16 residues. CDR1 is LNHNV, CDR2 YYDKDF, per germline (reference sequence). The junction had 10 bases not matched to a gene; V was cut back by 5 bases and J by 5 bases. The CDR3: CATSGLAGRIGETQYF. The CDR3 DNA reads TGTGCCACCAGCGGACTAGCGGGCCGGATTGGGGAGACCCAGTACTTC.

The CDR3 loop reads CASRPLTGSWPQHF. In nucleotides, the CDR3 is TGTGCCAGCAGGCCATTAACGGGGTCTTGGCCCCAGCATTTT. The chain links TRBV6-6 to TRBJ1-5; D gene uncertain. CDR3 length: 14 amino acids. With 6 bases removed from V and 9 bases from J, the gap between germline ends came to 18 bases. From germline, CDR1 is MNHNY and CDR2 SVGAGI (reference sequence).

This CDR3 reads CASSPDLLRTGLDGYTF. The CDR3, as DNA: TGTGCCAGCTCACCGGATCTTCTCCGGACAGGGCTGGATGGCTACACCTTC. The chain uses TRBV18 and TRBJ1-2; 8 nucleotides line up with TRBD1. J was trimmed by 6 bases and V by 3 bases; bases with no gene match: 15. The CDR3 loop spans 17 amino acids. Germline V lookup: CDR1 KGHSH, CDR2 LQKENI.

The chain carries TRBV4-3 and TRBJ2-3, with a possible D match to TRBD1 (6 bases). With 0 bases removed from V and 2 bases from J, the gap between germline ends came to 15 bases. The CDR3 has 17 amino acids. CDR1 and CDR2 (germline): LGHNA, YSLEER. CDR3 residues: CASSQDERWGHTDTQYF. CDR3 sequence (DNA): TGCGCCAGCAGCCAAGATGAGAGATGGGGACACACAGATACGCAGTATTTT.

The chain has TRBV7-2 and TRBJ2-1; TRBD2 matches at 13 bases. This CDR3 contains 14 residues. Germline loops: CDR1 SGHTA, CDR2 FQGNSA. The V segment lost 2 bases and the J segment 15 bases; nucleotides outside the gene matches: 7. The CDR3 DNA reads TGTGCCAGCAGCTTATCGGGGACTAGCGGGATCCTGTTCTTC. It encodes CASSLSGTSGILFF.

The chain employs TRBV7-6 and TRBJ1-5; a possible D gene is TRBD1 (5 bases). V dropped 1 base and J dropped 2 bases, with 12 bases sitting between them. CDR1 SGHVS and CDR2 FNYEAQ come from the germline V gene. The CDR3 loop spans 16 amino acids. The CDR3 DNA follows: TGTGCCAGCAGCTTAGGGGCCAGGGACGGCAATCAGCCCCAGCATTTT. Translated: CASSLGARDGNQPQHF.

The rearrangement uses TRBV6-5 and TRBJ2-7; D remains unclear. The CDR3 is 14 residues long. Trimming took off 0 bases at V and 0 bases at J, with 6 bases between the two ends. Germline V gene data show CDR1 as MNHEY and CDR2 as SVGAGI. The CDR3 region is CASSYSVVSYEQYF. The CDR3 DNA reads as TGTGCCAGCAGTTACTCGGTGGTCTCCTACGAGCAGTACTTC.

The CDR3 here is CASSFGGWYPTDTQYF. The CDR3 DNA sequence: TGTGCCAGCAGCTTCGGGGGCTGGTACCCCACAGATACGCAGTATTTT. This chain joins TRBV7-9 and TRBJ2-3; possibly TRBD1 or TRBD2 for D (6 bases each). CDR3 length: 16 residues. Per germline, CDR1 SEHNR and CDR2 FQNEAQ (reference sequence). Trimming took 3 bases from V and 2 from J, leaving 15 bases between them.

V usage is TRBV27 and J usage is TRBJ1-5, with 7 bases matching TRBD1. Losses at the gene ends were 5 bases for V and 4 bases for J; bases not matched to a gene: 5. The germline CDR1 and CDR2 sequences are MNHEY and SMNVEV (reference sequence). There are 14 residues in the CDR3. This CDR3 is CASSPGTVNQPQHF. CDR3 in DNA: TGTGCCAGCAGTCCCGGGACAGTTAATCAGCCCCAGCATTTT.

The J gene is TRBJ2-6, the V gene TRBV5-1; D possibly corresponds to TRBD1 (5 bases). Trimming shortened V by 2 bases and J by 0 bases, and 6 bases separated the two germline ends. Germline V gives CDR1 SGHRS, CDR2 YFSETQ. The CDR3 extends over 15 amino acids. As DNA, the CDR3 is TGCGCCAGCAGCTTACAGGTCTCTGGGGCCAACGTCCTGACTTTC. The encoded protein is CASSLQVSGANVLTF.

The J gene is TRBJ2-7, the V gene TRBV28; the match to TRBD2 covers 13 bases. Germline V lookup: CDR1 MDHEN, CDR2 SYDVKM. V dropped 4 bases and J dropped 3; count of bases not matched to a gene: 9. The CDR3 has 17 amino acids. Here the CDR3 reads CASSSRLRLAGGYEQYF. The CDR3 nucleotides are TGTGCCAGCAGTTCGCGCCTGCGACTAGCGGGAGGCTACGAGCAGTACTTC.